These 18 T cell receptor beta chains were all obtained from the same sample, sequenced in a study of shared clonotypes between healthy human individuals. This table comes from immunoSEQ multiplex PCR, and its TCRdb copy is limited to in-frame clones, with some not included. The data show 2.3 million or so clones, 90% to 95% seen once. Sequenced sample: naive CD4+ T cells from PBMCs. This sample's subset: CD45RA+ positively selected. The receptors stem from a man between 18 and 29 years old in good health. Some clones in this sample may be carry-over from other donors' samples.

The rearrangement joins TRBV5-4 to TRBJ2-3; TRBD1 or TRBD2 may be the D gene (6 bases each). CDR3 length: 16 amino acids. Germline values: CDR1 SGHNT, CDR2 YYREEE (reference sequence). Trimming took 0 bases from V and 4 from J, leaving 15 bases between them. In nucleotides, the CDR3 is TGTGCCAGCAGCTTGGGTGGGGGGCGGACCGCAGATACGCAGTATTTT. It specifies CASSLGGGRTADTQYF.

The chain combines TRBV28 with TRBJ1-2; weak D call: TRBD1 (5 bases). The CDR3 runs to 13 residues. The germline V and J ends were trimmed by 4 bases and 8 bases, with 14 bases remaining between them. Germline CDR1 and CDR2: MDHEN and SYDVKM. CDR3: CASSWRDGLGYTF. In DNA form, the CDR3 reads TGTGCCAGCAGTTGGAGGGACGGCTTGGGCTACACCTTC.

The V and J genes are TRBV28 and TRBJ1-1, with 7 bases aligning to TRBD1. This CDR3 region has 16 residues. Germline lookup yields CDR1 MDHEN and CDR2 SYDVKM. V shed 1 base, J shed 0 bases, and the junction held 5 bases outside the gene matches. Here the CDR3 reads CASSLSGGHLNTEAFF. The CDR3 region has the DNA TGTGCCAGCAGTTTATCAGGGGGTCACCTGAACACTGAAGCTTTCTTT.

Details on this clone: Other nucleotide sequences from this sample produce the same CDR3. The chain employs TRBV6-5 and TRBJ2-2; D remains unclear. Germline V gene lookup returns CDR1 MNHEY and CDR2 SVGAGI. The V end was cut by 0 bases, the J end by 2 bases, with 4 bases between. The CDR3 covers 14 residues. CDR3 sequence (DNA): TGTGCCAGCAGTTACTCGGGAAACACCGGGGAGCTGTTTTTT. This codes for CASSYSGNTGELFF.

The chain links TRBV28 to TRBJ2-7; D is possibly TRBD1 (6 bases). V was pared by 2 bases and J by 0 bases, with 11 bases between. CDR3 length: 15 amino acids. The V gene's germline CDR1 is MDHEN and CDR2 SYDVKM. CDR3 sequence reads: CASSLEGVSSYEQYF. CDR3 nucleotides: TGTGCCAGCAGTTTAGAGGGGGTCAGCTCCTACGAGCAGTACTTC. Drawing the rest from reference TRBV28 and TRBJ2-7, the complete variable domain is DVKVTQSSRYLVKRTGEKVFLECVQDMDHENMFWYRQDPGLGLRLIYFSYDVKMKEKGDIPEGYSVSREKKERFSLILESASTNQTSMYLCASSLEGVSSYEQYFGPGTRLTVT.

The DNA of the CDR3 is TGTGCCAGCAACGCGACTAGCGAATACGAGCAGTACTTC. Translation: CASNATSEYEQYF. This sequence joins TRBV5-4 and TRBJ2-7; 8 nucleotides agree with TRBD2. The CDR3 is made up of 13 amino acids. Germline V gene lookup returns CDR1 SGHNT and CDR2 YYREEE (reference sequence). V lost 6 bases to trimming and J lost 4 bases; unmatched junction nucleotides: 6.

With respect to this clone: The same CDR3 arises from other DNA sequences in this sample as well. The CDR3 coding sequence is TGTGCCAGCAGCTTAACCCGGGACAGGGCCAATGAGCAGTTCTTC. Amino acid sequence: CASSLTRDRANEQFF. The gene calls are TRBV7-3 and TRBJ2-1; TRBD1 agrees at 9 bases. Losses at the gene ends were 0 bases for V and 6 bases for J; bases not matched to a gene: 3. Germline CDR1 is SGHTA and CDR2 is FQGTGA. This CDR3 contains 15 residues.

The V call is TRBV6-4, the J call TRBJ1-1, with D perhaps matching TRBD1 (6 bases). This CDR3 is built from 13 residues. Per germline, CDR1 MRHNA and CDR2 SNTAGT. The V end was cut by 5 bases, the J end by 7 bases, with 14 bases between. The CDR3 DNA is TGTGCCAGCAGTAACTTTCAGGGGAGTGAAGCTTTCTTT. It is translated as CASSNFQGSEAFF.

This chain joins TRBV5-4 and TRBJ1-1; no reliable D call. The CDR3 is 15 amino acids. The V end lost 2 bases, the J end lost 1 base, and 12 bases lay between the germline ends. Germline V gives CDR1 SGHNT, CDR2 YYREEE (reference sequence). The CDR3 loop reads CASSFTASRNTEAFF. As DNA, the CDR3 is TGTGCCAGCAGCTTTACCGCCTCAAGGAACACTGAAGCTTTCTTT.

Concerning this clone itself: The sample contains more than one DNA sequence encoding this CDR3. The chain links TRBV11-2 to TRBJ2-7; D uncertain. Germline CDR1 and CDR2: SGHAT and FQNNGV. V lost 5 bases, J lost 1 base, and 6 bases lay in between. There are 12 residues in the CDR3. CDR3 region: CASSRTSYEQYF. DNA of the CDR3: TGTGCCAGCAGCCGGACGTCCTACGAGCAGTACTTC.

The chain is built from TRBV6-6 and TRBJ1-5, with TRBD1 identical over 7 bases. V lost 6 bases and J lost 9; bases outside the gene matches: 8. CDR3 length equals 13 residues. Per the germline V gene, CDR1 is MNHNY and CDR2 is SVGAGI (reference sequence). The CDR3 sequence is CASSTGDVGPQHF. CDR3 bases: TGTGCCAGCAGCACAGGGGACGTCGGGCCCCAGCATTTT.

The chain carries TRBV19 and TRBJ2-5; D call uncertain. Germline values: CDR1 LNHDA, CDR2 SQIVND (reference sequence). V lost 4 bases and J 2 bases, leaving 8 bases between the germline ends. The CDR3 runs to 13 residues. This CDR3 reads CASSSLIQETQYF. CDR3 DNA sequence: TGTGCCAGTAGTAGTCTCATTCAAGAGACCCAGTACTTC. The variable domain in full, with the rest retrieved from reference TRBV19 and TRBJ2-5, is DGGITQSPKYLFRKEGQNVTLSCEQNLNHDAMYWYRQDPGQGLRLIYYSQIVNDFQKGDIAEGYSVSREKKESFPLTVTSAQKNPTAFYLCASSSLIQETQYFGPGTRLLVL.

The J gene is TRBJ2-7, the V gene TRBV28, with 9 bases lining up with TRBD1. CDR1 and CDR2 (germline): MDHEN, SYDVKM. V gave up 7 bases and J gave up 0 bases; unmatched junction bases: 10. The CDR3 has 16 amino acids. CDR3 amino acids: CASNRRQGGSSYEQYF. The CDR3 DNA follows: TGTGCCAGCAATAGAAGACAGGGGGGATCCTCCTACGAGCAGTACTTC.

This clone was seen a few times. The V gene is TRBV23-1, the J gene TRBJ2-2; D is unresolved. TRBV23-1 is annotated as an ORF whose role is uncertain. Trimming cost V 0 bases and J 0 bases, with 11 bases left between them. The CDR3 is 17 residues long. CDR3 region: CASSQSRVSANTGELFF. In DNA form, the CDR3 reads TGCGCCAGCAGTCAATCCCGGGTCTCCGCGAACACCGGGGAGCTGTTTTTT.

The chain carries TRBV28 and TRBJ2-1; 7 bases map to TRBD2. Germline-derived CDR1 and CDR2 are MDHEN and SYDVKM. After removal of 7 bases from V and 5 bases from J, the junction contained 14 bases not matched to a gene. The CDR3 contains 16 residues. For the CDR3, the DNA is TGTGCCAGCAAACCGGCGGGGGAACGTAGGAACAATGAGCAGTTCTTC. This sequence encodes CASKPAGERRNNEQFF.

V and J are TRBV2 and TRBJ1-3; possible D gene TRBD1, 5 bases. CDR3 length: 14 residues. Germline-derived CDR1 and CDR2 are SNHLY and FYNNEI. Trimming shortened V by 5 bases and J by 0 bases, and 8 bases separated the two germline ends. CDR3 protein: CASSRQFSGNTIYF. The CDR3 DNA reads TGTGCCAGCAGTCGACAGTTCTCTGGAAACACCATATATTTT.

V is TRBV28 and J is TRBJ2-1, with D tentatively TRBD2 (6 bases). The V end lost 5 bases, the J end lost 12 bases, and 11 bases lay between the germline ends. The CDR3 covers 11 residues. Germline V CDR1 and CDR2: MDHEN, SYDVKM. The chain's CDR3 is CASSLPGAQFF. CDR3 bases: TGTGCCAGCAGTCTCCCGGGAGCGCAGTTCTTC. Variable domain in full (rest from reference TRBV28 and TRBJ2-1): DVKVTQSSRYLVKRTGEKVFLECVQDMDHENMFWYRQDPGLGLRLIYFSYDVKMKEKGDIPEGYSVSREKKERFSLILESASTNQTSMYLCASSLPGAQFFGPGTRLTVL.

V and J are TRBV28 and TRBJ1-4, with D perhaps matching TRBD1 (5 bases). V lost 4 bases and J 12 bases, leaving 21 bases between the germline ends. The germline CDR1 and CDR2 sequences are MDHEN and SYDVKM. This CDR3 has 15 amino acids. The CDR3 bases are TGTGCCAGCAGTTATGAACGGGGGTGGGTTAATGAACTGTTTTTT. Its translation: CASSYERGWVNELFF.